The 29 T cell receptor beta chains given below trace back to one sample, sequenced in a study of radiotherapy plus CTLA-4 blockade in lung cancer. Measured with immunoSEQ multiplex PCR; TCRdb has only the in-frame clones, and not every one. This table has tens of thousands of clones, about 78% appearing once. Here the sequenced sample was peripheral blood, taken from a patient treated with radiotherapy plus ipilimumab. The origin of the receptors is a human donor with non-small cell lung cancer whose response to radiotherapy plus ipilimumab could not be evaluated. Some clones in this sample may be carry-over from other donors' samples.

This clone was seen more than once but under ten times. This sequence joins TRBV28 and TRBJ1-2, with D perhaps TRBD1 (6 bases). The CDR3 has 16 residues. Trimming stripped 2 bases from V and 4 bases from J, with 17 bases between. The germline V gene encodes CDR1 MDHEN and CDR2 SYDVKM. The CDR3 sequence is CASSLEPPGHLYGYTF. The DNA of the CDR3 is TGTGCCAGCAGTTTAGAACCTCCGGGACACCTCTATGGCTACACCTTC.

J is TRBJ1-2 and V is TRBV7-9, with D possibly being TRBD1 (6 bases). The V end was cut by 1 base, the J end by 6 bases, with 18 bases between. CDR1 and CDR2 from the germline V gene are SEHNR and FQNEAQ (reference sequence). The CDR3 is 16 residues long. This CDR3 is CASSLGPRGQNNGYTF. CDR3 DNA sequence: TGTGCCAGCAGCTTAGGACCGCGAGGACAGAACAATGGCTACACCTTC. The whole variable domain, remainder taken from reference TRBV7-9 and TRBJ1-2, is DTGVSQNPRHKITKRGQNVTFRCDPISEHNRLYWYRQTLGQGPEFLTYFQNEAQLEKSRLLSDRFSAERPKGSFSTLEIQRTEQGDSAMYLCASSLGPRGQNNGYTFGSGTRLTVV.

V is TRBV5-8 and J is TRBJ1-4, with a possible D match to TRBD1 (5 bases). Trimming took off 4 bases at V and 8 bases at J, with 15 bases between the two ends. This CDR3 is built from 14 residues. The germline CDR1 and CDR2 sequences are SGHTS and YDEGEE. In DNA, the CDR3 is TGTGCCAGCAGCCTTGTCGGGGGTTGGGAAAAACTGTTTTTT. Amino acids: CASSLVGGWEKLFF.

The chain recombines TRBV5-1 with TRBJ1-2; TRBD1 might be the D (5 bases). The CDR3 sequence is 14 residues long. V was pared by 8 bases and J by 0 bases, with 14 bases between. Per germline, CDR1 SGHRS and CDR2 YFSETQ. This chain's CDR3 is CASSRTPANYGYTF. CDR3 DNA: TGCGCCAGTTCTAGGACACCCGCTAACTATGGCTACACCTTC.

As to this clone: Other DNA sequences within the sample encode an identical CDR3. J is TRBJ2-7 and V is TRBV5-5, with 11 bases matching TRBD1. Germline V lookup: CDR1 SGHKS, CDR2 YYEKEE (reference sequence). V was clipped by 4 bases and J by 3 bases; unmatched bases: 9. The CDR3 totals 16 residues. CDR3 amino acids: CASSPPLGTGGYEQYF. The CDR3 DNA is TGTGCCAGCAGCCCTCCTTTGGGGACAGGGGGCTACGAGCAGTACTTC.

The V gene is TRBV6-6, the J gene TRBJ2-3; 10 nucleotides agree with TRBD2. The trim removed 2 bases at V and 6 bases at J, leaving 5 bases unmatched. CDR3 length: 15 amino acids. Germline CDR1 MNHNY, CDR2 SVGAGI (reference sequence). CDR3 coding DNA: TGTGCCAGCAGTTACATGCCAGCGGGGGGGGATACGCAGTATTTT. Its translation: CASSYMPAGGDTQYF.

V usage is TRBV7-3 and J usage is TRBJ2-1; TRBD2 matches at 8 bases. Germline trimming cut 5 bases from V and 5 bases from J; bases unmatched to any gene: 8. The CDR3 has 15 amino acids. From germline, CDR1 is SGHTA and CDR2 FQGTGA. This CDR3 reads CASSRGSGGNNEQFF. CDR3 bases: TGTGCCAGCAGCCGAGGGAGCGGGGGAAACAATGAGCAGTTCTTC.

The chain combines TRBV5-1 with TRBJ2-7; weak D call: TRBD1 (5 bases). V lost 0 bases and J 5 bases, leaving 12 bases between the germline ends. Germline V gives CDR1 SGHRS, CDR2 YFSETQ. The CDR3 loop spans 14 amino acids. For the CDR3, the DNA is TGCGCCAGCAGCTTGGAGGGGCAGGACCACGAGCAGTACTTC. This translates into CASSLEGQDHEQYF.

J is TRBJ1-5 and V is TRBV6-6, with D tentatively TRBD1 (6 bases). Trimming shortened V by 3 bases and J by 2 bases, and 11 bases separated the two germline ends. In germline, CDR1 is MNHNY, CDR2 SVGAGI (reference sequence). The CDR3 contains 15 residues. The CDR3 loop reads CASSYSRGGNQPQHF. The CDR3 DNA follows: TGTGCCAGCAGTTATTCCAGGGGAGGCAATCAGCCCCAGCATTTT.

The chain recombines TRBV7-3 with TRBJ1-6, with D maybe TRBD1 (6 bases). CDR3 length: 15 amino acids. V was clipped by 1 base and J by 6 bases, with 10 bases between them. Germline CDR1 reads SGHTA; CDR2 reads FQGTGA. CDR3 in amino acids: CASSLRGGSNSPLHF. For the CDR3, the DNA is TGTGCCAGCAGCTTAAGAGGGGGATCTAATTCACCCCTCCACTTT.

This clone was observed a handful of times. The chain joins TRBV6-1 to TRBJ1-2; 10 nucleotides line up with TRBD1. CDR3 length: 15 amino acids. V dropped 0 bases and J dropped 5; count of bases not matched to a gene: 3. The germline gives CDR1 MNHNS, CDR2 SASEGT. CDR3: CASSEAGQGLYGYTF. CDR3 in DNA: TGTGCCAGCAGTGAAGCGGGACAGGGGTTGTATGGCTACACCTTC.

This chain joins TRBV11-3 and TRBJ2-7; a weak D match, TRBD2 (6 bases). Trimming shortened V by 5 bases and J by 5 bases, and 19 bases separated the two germline ends. This CDR3 has 15 amino acids. Germline lookup yields CDR1 SGHNT and CDR2 YENEEA. The CDR3 protein is CASSKRGLRRDEQYF. CDR3 bases: TGTGCCAGCAGCAAGAGGGGACTCAGGAGAGACGAGCAGTACTTC.

The V and J genes are TRBV18 and TRBJ2-3, with D unclear. Germline V gene lookup returns CDR1 KGHSH and CDR2 LQKENI. The V gene lost 3 bases and the J gene lost 4 bases, with 5 bases spanning the gap. This CDR3 is built from 12 residues. DNA for the CDR3: TGTGCCAGCTCACCCCGCGCAGATACGCAGTATTTT. Encoded protein: CASSPRADTQYF.

The rearrangement uses TRBV5-1 and TRBJ2-1; TRBD1 matches at 7 bases. The junction had 9 bases not matched to a gene; V was cut back by 1 base and J by 14 bases. CDR3 length: 13 residues. The germline V gene encodes CDR1 SGHRS and CDR2 YFSETQ. The CDR3 DNA sequence: TGCGCCAGCAGCTTGAACACCGGGACAGAGGAGTTCTTC. Amino acid sequence: CASSLNTGTEEFF.

The V and J genes are TRBV5-1 and TRBJ2-5; the D gene is possibly TRBD2 (6 bases). In germline, CDR1 is SGHRS, CDR2 YFSETQ. V lost 7 bases to trimming and J lost 2 bases, with 15 bases between them. CDR3 length: 14 amino acids. Here the CDR3 reads CASLAQDGQETQYF. The CDR3 DNA reads TGCGCCAGCCTAGCGCAGGACGGACAAGAGACCCAGTACTTC.

The CDR3 nucleotides are TGTGCCAGCAGCCCGGGGACTGGGACCTACGAGCAGTACTTC. Protein sequence: CASSPGTGTYEQYF. The genes are TRBV4-2 and TRBJ2-7, with D possibly TRBD2 on 6 matching bases. Germline V CDR1 and CDR2: LGHNA, YNFKEQ. V dropped 4 bases and J dropped 2 bases, with 12 bases sitting between them. The CDR3 is 14 residues long.

J is TRBJ1-2 and V is TRBV27; D might be TRBD1 (5 bases). Germline CDR1 reads MNHEY; CDR2 reads SMNVEV (reference sequence). CDR3 size: 12 residues. V was cut by 6 bases and J by 7 bases, with 12 bases left in between. The CDR3 spells CASSPSGGGYTF. The DNA of the CDR3 is TGTGCCAGCAGCCCGTCCGGGGGTGGCTACACCTTC.

V and J are TRBV6-1 and TRBJ2-7; no firm D call. The CDR3 length is 14 residues. CDR1 and CDR2 (germline): MNHNS, SASEGT. The V gene lost 3 bases and the J gene lost 0 bases, with 9 bases spanning the gap. As DNA, the CDR3 is TGTGCCAGCAGTGAGGCAATAAGCTCCTACGAGCAGTACTTC. Translating gives CASSEAISSYEQYF.

This clone was seen only once. J is TRBJ2-2 and V is TRBV7-2; TRBD2 agrees at 15 bases. J was trimmed by 4 bases and V by 7 bases; bases with no gene match: 13. Germline-derived CDR1 and CDR2 are SGHTA and FQGNSA. This CDR3 contains 19 residues. The CDR3 spells CASTPPPGLAGGVTGELFF. The CDR3, as DNA: TGTGCCAGCACGCCCCCCCCGGGACTAGCGGGGGGAGTCACCGGGGAGCTGTTTTTT.

V gene TRBV28 combines with J gene TRBJ2-3; no reliable D call. The CDR3 length is 15 residues. In germline, CDR1 is MDHEN, CDR2 SYDVKM. V shed 7 bases and J shed 2 bases, with 16 bases lying between them. The chain's CDR3 is CASTPWAAFTDTQYF. CDR3 coding DNA: TGTGCCAGCACCCCATGGGCCGCATTCACAGATACGCAGTATTTT.

About this clone itself: In the same sample, other DNA sequences code for this CDR3. The chain uses TRBV29-1 and TRBJ2-4; no definite D call. The CDR3 loop spans 9 amino acids. Germline CDR1 is SQVTM and CDR2 is ANQGSEA. Trimming pared 6 bases from V and 11 bases from J, leaving 8 bases between. The DNA for the CDR3 is TGCAGCGTGGCTCTGTTTCAGTACTTC. It is translated as CSVALFQYF.

V is TRBV19 and J is TRBJ1-1, with TRBD1 matching 7 bases. Trimming took 5 bases from V and 4 from J; bases not matched to a gene: 10. CDR1 and CDR2 (germline): LNHDA, SQIVND (reference sequence). The CDR3 consists of 15 residues. The DNA for the CDR3 is TGTGCCAGTAGTTCCGGGACAGAAAGGGGCACTGAAGCTTTCTTT. Its protein product is CASSSGTERGTEAFF.

This clone was seen once. The chain carries TRBV5-4 and TRBJ1-6; 8 nucleotides line up with TRBD1. The CDR3 length is 16 residues. V lost 5 bases to trimming and J lost 5 bases; unmatched junction nucleotides: 9. Germline CDR1 is SGHNT and CDR2 is YYREEE (reference sequence). The CDR3 sequence: CASSVSQGADNSPLHF. The CDR3 DNA sequence: TGTGCCAGCAGTGTGTCCCAGGGGGCTGATAATTCACCCCTCCACTTT.

The chain is built from TRBV23-1 and TRBJ1-5, with D tentatively TRBD1 (5 bases). TRBV23-1 falls under the ORF class, with uncertain function. CDR3 size: 16 residues. Trimming took 0 bases from V and 7 from J, leaving 16 bases between them. The CDR3 here is CASSQSQKGINQPQHF. CDR3 nucleotide sequence: TGCGCCAGCAGTCAATCCCAAAAGGGGATAAACCAGCCCCAGCATTTT.

In its sample, this clone was seen once. The V call is TRBV30, the J call TRBJ1-2; no firm D call. Germline CDR1 reads GTSNPN; CDR2 reads SVGIG (reference sequence). This CDR3 spans 11 amino acids. The V end lost 4 bases, the J end lost 3 bases, and 6 bases lay between the germline ends. The CDR3 nucleotides are TGTGCCTGGAATCTACACTATGGCTACACCTTC. It encodes CAWNLHYGYTF.

The sample holds a few counts of this clone. The rearrangement uses TRBV10-3 and TRBJ1-1; D is uncertain. V lost 8 bases and J lost 0, with 13 bases in between. The CDR3 has 14 residues. Germline V lookup: CDR1 ENHRY, CDR2 SYGVKD. CDR3 DNA sequence: TGTGCCATCCTCTCGGGAGAACTGAACACTGAAGCTTTCTTT. Protein sequence: CAILSGELNTEAFF.

V is TRBV7-9 and J is TRBJ2-7, with 9 bases that match TRBD1. Germline loops: CDR1 SEHNR, CDR2 FQNEAQ (reference sequence). V dropped 5 bases and J dropped 9; count of bases not matched to a gene: 11. This CDR3 region has 14 residues. The CDR3 sequence: CASSKLDRGFVQYF. CDR3 coding DNA: TGTGCCAGCAGCAAACTCGACAGGGGGTTCGTGCAGTACTTC.

The chain recombines TRBV19 with TRBJ2-5; a weak D match, TRBD1 (6 bases). The germline gives CDR1 LNHDA, CDR2 SQIVND (reference sequence). V was shortened by 5 bases and J by 9 bases, with 19 bases between the two germline ends. The CDR3 has 14 amino acids. The CDR3 bases are TGTGCCAGTAGTTCCCCATCCTTACAGGGACCCCAGTACTTC. Amino acid sequence: CASSSPSLQGPQYF.

The chain links TRBV9 to TRBJ2-7; 9 bases agree with TRBD1. The CDR3 is 14 amino acids. The germline CDR1 and CDR2 sequences are SGDLS and YYNGEE. The ends lost 3 bases at V and 5 bases at J; junction bases unmatched: 6. The CDR3 region has the DNA TGTGCCAGCAGCGAGGCCGGGACAGGGAACGAGCAGTACTTC. Its protein product is CASSEAGTGNEQYF.